A selection of T cell receptor beta chains follows, all from one sample in a study of T cell changes during pregnancy in multiple sclerosis. The table came from immunoSEQ multiplex PCR; TCRdb's copy has only in-frame clones and leaves some out. In the table there are around 57,000 clones, 90% to 95% of which are singletons. This sample comprised peripheral blood, obtained in the third trimester of pregnancy. The receptors originated from a female donor in good health, enrolled as a control in a pregnancy study. The CDR3 runs from the conserved cysteine through the conserved F or W. The D gene is left open where the match is weak. The size of a clone is reported for some rows only, either as once, few or many, or as a class for expanded clones.

J	D	size	V	DNA	CDR3
TRBJ1-2	-	once	TRBV4-2	TGTGCCAGCAGCCAAGGGGGGCGTACTAACTATGGCTACACCTTC	CASSQGGRTNYGYTF
TRBJ2-3	-	-	TRBV28	TGTGCCAGCAGTCCCCGGGGAACCTGGGGATCAGATACGCAGTATTTT	CASSPRGTWGSDTQYF
TRBJ2-5	-	once	TRBV4-1	TGCGCCAGCAGCCGACAACAGATCCAAGAGACCCAGTACTTC	CASSRQQIQETQYF
TRBJ1-2	TRBD1	-	TRBV9	TGTGCCAGCAGCACACGACAGGGGGCGATGAACTATGGCTACACCTTC	CASSTRQGAMNYGYTF
TRBJ1-1	-	-	TRBV19	TGTGCCAGTAGTGTGGAGGTGAACACTGAAGCTTTCTTT	CASSVEVNTEAFF
TRBJ1-2	-	-	TRBV5-1	TGCGCCAGCAGCTTGGACCCCGAGTATGGCTACACCTTC	CASSLDPEYGYTF
TRBJ1-1	-	-	TRBV30	TGTGCCGGACTTGGACTACTTCGGGGGGATGGCACTGAAGCTTTCTTT	CAGLGLLRGDGTEAFF
TRBJ1-2	-	few	TRBV27	TGTGCCAGCAGTATGAGAGGGTTGGCTGGCTACACCTTC	CASSMRGLAGYTF
TRBJ1-1	-	-	TRBV19	TGTGCCAGTAGTGTCCGACCGGGGGACACTGAAGCTTTCTTT	CASSVRPGDTEAFF
TRBJ1-1	TRBD1	-	TRBV5-4	TGTGCCAGCAGCTACCTGGGACAGCACACTGAAGCTTTCTTT	CASSYLGQHTEAFF
TRBJ1-2	-	-	TRBV19	TGTGCCAGTAGTATAAATGGGCAGGGGAACTATGGCTACACCTTC	CASSINGQGNYGYTF
TRBJ2-7	-	once	TRBV5-8	TGTGCCAGCAGCTTGGTGTCGGAGCAGTACTTC	CASSLVSEQYF
TRBJ1-1	TRBD1	-	TRBV18	TGTGCCAGCTCACGTGCTGGCCGGGACAGGGGGAAAGCTTTCTTT	CASSRAGRDRGKAFF
TRBJ2-7	TRBD1	few	TRBV11-2	TGTGCCAGCAGCCAAATCCCATGGGACAGGGCAAGGGAGCAGTACTTC	CASSQIPWDRAREQYF
TRBJ1-1	-	-	TRBV18	TGTGCCAGCTCACCCCCTTCCAGCACTGAAGCTTTCTTT	CASSPPSSTEAFF
TRBJ2-1	TRBD2	-	TRBV5-4	TGTGCCAGCAGCTTGCTGGGACTAGTGTCTGAGCAGTTCTTC	CASSLLGLVSEQFF
TRBJ2-1	-	-	TRBV19	TGTGCCAGTAGTATCGACTGGGGCGGGGGCGGATCGAATGAGCAGTTCTTC	CASSIDWGGGGSNEQFF
TRBJ1-2	TRBD1	-	TRBV19	TGTGCCAGTACCCCGGAAGGGACAGCCGCCAACTATGGCTACACCTTC	CASTPEGTAANYGYTF
TRBJ2-2	-	-	TRBV5-4	TGTGCCAGCAGCCAGGCTCGAACCGGGGAGCTGTTTTTT	CASSQARTGELFF
TRBJ1-2	-	-	TRBV29-1	TGCAGCGTTGATGCGTTCCCCTATGGCTACACCTTC	CSVDAFPYGYTF
TRBJ2-1	-	-	TRBV6-4	TGTGCCAGCAGTGTCTACGGACTGGACTCCTACAATGAGCAGTTCTTC	CASSVYGLDSYNEQFF
TRBJ2-3	TRBD2	-	TRBV5-4	TGTGCCAGCAGCTCGTTAGCGGGGGGGCTGAATACGCAGTATTTT	CASSSLAGGLNTQYF
TRBJ2-2	-	-	TRBV7-8	TGTGCCAAAGACATGGGGCTCACCGGGGAGCTGTTTTTT	CAKDMGLTGELFF
TRBJ2-3	-	-	TRBV2	TGTGCCAGCGGGGGGACTTACACAGATACGCAGTATTTT	CASGGTYTDTQYF
TRBJ1-1	-	-	TRBV9	TGTGCCAGCAGCGACGACAACGGAGAAGCTTTCTTT	CASSDDNGEAFF
TRBJ2-7	TRBD1	-	TRBV28	TGTGCCAGCAGCGTCACCGGGACAGATAGCGAGCAGTACTTC	CASSVTGTDSEQYF
TRBJ2-7	TRBD1	-	TRBV19	TGTGCCAGTAGCAAACAGGGGAACGAGCAGTACTTC	CASSKQGNEQYF
TRBJ1-2	-	-	TRBV5-1	TGCGCCAGCAGCTTAATAACAGGGAACTATGGCTACACCTTC	CASSLITGNYGYTF
TRBJ2-7	-	-	TRBV5-1	TGCGCCAGCAGCGTATACAGCTCCTACGAGCAGTACTTC	CASSVYSSYEQYF
TRBJ1-2	TRBD1	few	TRBV18	TGTGCCAGCTCACCACCCAACCCTCGGACAGGCGGCTACACCTTC	CASSPPNPRTGGYTF
TRBJ1-1	TRBD1	-	TRBV25-1	TGTGCCAGCAGTCAACAGGGGTTGGCTGAAGCTTTCTTT	CASSQQGLAEAFF
TRBJ2-5	-	-	TRBV7-9	TGTGCCAGCAGCCGCTCGGAAGAGACCCAGTACTTC	CASSRSEETQYF
TRBJ2-1	TRBD2	once	TRBV2	TGTGCCACCGCAGCGACTAGCGGGAGTAATGAGCAGTTCTTC	CATAATSGSNEQFF
TRBJ2-2	-	-	TRBV4-1	TGCGCCAGCAGCCAACCTTGGGAGTTGGGCACCGGGGAGCTGTTTTTT	CASSQPWELGTGELFF
TRBJ2-3	-	few	TRBV18	TGTGCCAGCTCTCCTACCACAGATACGCAGTATTTT	CASSPTTDTQYF
TRBJ1-1	TRBD1	-	TRBV6-6	TGTGCCAACCGACAGGGGGGTATGAACACTGAAGCTTTCTTT	CANRQGGMNTEAFF
TRBJ1-1	-	-	TRBV9	TGTGCCAGCAGCGTAAGTGACATTAGGGGCACTGAAGCTTTCTTT	CASSVSDIRGTEAFF
TRBJ2-7	TRBD1	-	TRBV6-1	TGTGCCAGCAGTCCATATCCGGGACAGGGATCCGAGCAGTACTTC	CASSPYPGQGSEQYF
TRBJ2-2	-	-	TRBV6-6	TGTGCCAGCGGTGGGCCTGCGGGGGGGGAGCTGTTTTTT	CASGGPAGGELFF
TRBJ2-7	TRBD1	-	TRBV4-2	TGTGCCAGCAGCCACATCGGACAGGGGGCGCGGGACGAGCAGTACTTC	CASSHIGQGARDEQYF
TRBJ2-1	TRBD2	few	TRBV13	TGTGCCAGCAGCTTAACGGGCGGGGGGGCATACAATGAGCAGTTCTTC	CASSLTGGGAYNEQFF
TRBJ1-1	-	-	TRBV5-1	TGCGCCAGCAGCCCACGGCCAGCGGGGGAGAACACTGAAGCTTTCTTT	CASSPRPAGENTEAFF
TRBJ2-1	-	-	TRBV30	TGTGCCTGGAGCGGGGGAGGCGATGAGCAGTTCTTC	CAWSGGGDEQFF
TRBJ1-2	-	-	TRBV6-5	TGTGCCAGCAGTTACTCGGCTGCAGGCCTTCACTATGGCTACACCTTC	CASSYSAAGLHYGYTF
TRBJ2-7	-	-	TRBV19	TGTGCCAGTTCTGGGGGAGGCAGCTCCTACGAGCAGTACTTC	CASSGGGSSYEQYF
TRBJ1-2	-	-	TRBV15	TGTGCCACCAGTCCGGACAGCTATGGCTACACCTTC	CATSPDSYGYTF
TRBJ2-2	TRBD1	-	TRBV7-6	TGTGCCAGCAGCGTAACAGGGGTCGGGGAGCTGTTTTTT	CASSVTGVGELFF
TRBJ1-2	-	few	TRBV29-1	TGCAGCGTCTGGGCTTTGGGCGGCTACACCTTC	CSVWALGGYTF
TRBJ2-2	TRBD2	-	TRBV2	TGTGCCAGCCGAAGATGGCGGGAGACTTCCGGGGAGCTGTTTTTT	CASRRWRETSGELFF
TRBJ1-5	-	-	TRBV30	TGTGCCTGGAGTGGGACAGACAATCAGCCCCAGCATTTT	CAWSGTDNQPQHF
TRBJ2-3	-	-	TRBV5-8	TGTGCCAGCAACAAGGGACACTCTAGCACAGATACGCAGTATTTT	CASNKGHSSTDTQYF
TRBJ1-1	-	-	TRBV13	TGTGCCAGCAGCTTAGGCCTAGCTAACACTGAAGCTTTCTTT	CASSLGLANTEAFF
TRBJ2-2	-	few	TRBV5-1	TGCGCCAGCAGCTCCACACAAGCGGACGGGGAGCTGTTTTTT	CASSSTQADGELFF
TRBJ2-1	TRBD1	once	TRBV29-1	TGCAGCACTTCCGGGACAGTTCTAAATGAGCAGTTCTTC	CSTSGTVLNEQFF
TRBJ1-1	-	-	TRBV6-5	TGTGCCAGCAGTTACTCCCCAGGCACGAACACTGAAGCTTTCTTT	CASSYSPGTNTEAFF
TRBJ2-1	TRBD1	-	TRBV15	TGTGCCACTTCCTTCGGGGACAGAGACAATGAGCAGTTCTTC	CATSFGDRDNEQFF
TRBJ1-2	-	-	TRBV30	TGTGCCTGGAGTGTTACCCCCGGTGGCTACACCTTC	CAWSVTPGGYTF
TRBJ2-1	TRBD2	-	TRBV5-4	TGTGCCAGCAGCTCCACAGCGGGACCCTCCTACAATGAGCAGTTCTTC	CASSSTAGPSYNEQFF